The sequence of this T cell receptor beta chain was determined in a study of neurological immune-mediated disorders. Specified time point: longitudinal time-point 2. Germline V gene lookup returns CDR1 SGHRS and CDR2 YFSETQ. The CDR3 is made up of 16 amino acids. V was pared by 4 bases and J by 0 bases, with 16 bases between. TCRdb redid the calling of the 5' RACE reads with MiXCR, one entry per CDR3 protein. The sample comprises over 75,000 distinct CDR3 sequences, more than 5% of which are singletons, and 6.5% to 9.5% rests with the top ten. This receptor was identified in a woman aged 55-70 years with multiple sclerosis. Sequenced input: PBMCs. The V call is TRBV5-1, the J call TRBJ1-1, with D perhaps TRBD1 (5 bases). The CDR3 loop reads CASSTKPGTMNTEAFF. The CDR3 DNA is TGCGCCAGCAGCACAAAACCAGGGACGATGAACACTGAAGCTTTCTTT.